Below, 17 T cell receptor beta chains from the same sample are listed, as sequenced in a study of cytomegalovirus exposure and HLA in healthy donors (dated by TCRdb to 2016 to 2017). Libraries were built with the immunoSEQ multiplex PCR assay. The multiplex PCR relied on a mix of 60 forward primers for TCR Vbeta segments and 13 reverse primers for TCR Jbeta segments. TCRdb took over this immuneACCESS table, retaining in-frame rearrangements with V and J assigned. Such tables are incomplete; in checked studies, under half of the missing clones stem from an unresolved V gene, and the remainder is unexplained. The sample records some 180,000 clones, around 80% of which are singletons. The top ten hold 1.2% to 1.5% of the sample. The sequenced sample consisted of PBMCs. The source is a girl aged 10 to 17 in good health and CMV-seropositive.

The chain is built from TRBV10-3 and TRBJ1-5, with D unresolved. This CDR3 has 13 residues. Trimming cost V 0 bases and J 8 bases, with 8 bases left between them. Germline CDR1 reads ENHRY; CDR2 reads SYGVKD. CDR3: CAISESAIEPQHF. As DNA, the CDR3 is TGTGCCATCAGTGAGTCAGCGATTGAGCCCCAGCATTTT.

The rearrangement links TRBV7-3 to TRBJ1-1; no reliable D call. The CDR3 length is 13 residues. CDR1 is SGHTA, CDR2 FQGTGA, per germline. V was shortened by 3 bases and J by 7 bases, with 12 bases between the two germline ends. The CDR3 reads CASSFLSGGEAFF. CDR3 nucleotides: TGTGCCAGCAGCTTTTTAAGCGGTGGTGAAGCTTTCTTT.

This clone has only a few counts. The V gene is TRBV7-3, the J gene TRBJ2-2, with a weak D call TRBD1 (6 bases). V lost 1 base to trimming and J lost 4 bases, with 7 bases between them. Germline V gene lookup returns CDR1 SGHTA and CDR2 FQGTGA. The CDR3 totals 14 residues. CDR3 amino acids: CASSLKGGTGELFF. The CDR3 region has the DNA TGTGCCAGCAGCTTAAAAGGGGGCACCGGGGAGCTGTTTTTT.

A single count supports this clone. The chain couples TRBV6-1 to TRBJ2-5; TRBD1 might be the D (6 bases). This CDR3 contains 14 residues. Germline V gene lookup returns CDR1 MNHNS and CDR2 SASEGT. V was shortened by 5 bases and J by 5 bases, with 15 bases between the two germline ends. The DNA of the CDR3 is TGTGCCAGCAGTCCCAGGGGAGATAGGGAGACCCAGTACTTC. This codes for CASSPRGDRETQYF.

In this sample, this clone turned up a few times. The V gene is TRBV19, the J gene TRBJ1-4; no clear D. V was trimmed by 5 bases and J by 7 bases, leaving 11 bases between them. From germline, CDR1 is LNHDA and CDR2 SQIVND (reference sequence). The CDR3 is made up of 13 amino acids. CDR3 sequence (DNA): TGTGCCAGTAGTGAAACGGTACTTGAAAAACTGTTTTTT. It specifies CASSETVLEKLFF.

This clone occurred once. This chain joins TRBV4-1 and TRBJ1-1; TRBD1 might be the D (5 bases). V was shortened by 0 bases and J by 3 bases, with 11 bases between the two germline ends. The V gene's germline CDR1 is MGHRA and CDR2 YSYEKL. This CDR3 is 15 amino acids long. DNA of the CDR3: TGCGCCAGCAGCCAAGATCGGGGGGGGTACACTGAAGCTTTCTTT. Translation: CASSQDRGGYTEAFF.

This clone was observed a single time. The chain couples TRBV29-1 to TRBJ2-2, with a possible D match to TRBD1 (6 bases). This CDR3 comprises 13 residues. Trimming pared 4 bases from V and 7 bases from J, leaving 13 bases between. The germline gives CDR1 SQVTM, CDR2 ANQGSEA. The CDR3 nucleotides are TGCAGCGTTGCGCGACAGGAGGACGGGGAGCTGTTTTTT. It codes for CSVARQEDGELFF.

The rearrangement uses TRBV6-1 and TRBJ2-1; TRBD1 matches 7 bases. The ends lost 10 bases at V and 1 base at J; junction bases unmatched: 10. The CDR3 loop spans 15 amino acids. The germline gives CDR1 MNHNS, CDR2 SASEGT. DNA of the CDR3: TGTGCCATCGGCTCCAGGGGGTTGTCCTACAATGAGCAGTTCTTC. As protein: CAIGSRGLSYNEQFF.

The chain carries TRBV4-1 and TRBJ2-7, with D possibly being TRBD2 (6 bases). CDR3 length equals 14 residues. Germline values: CDR1 MGHRA, CDR2 YSYEKL. V was trimmed by 4 bases and J by 2 bases, leaving 12 bases between them. This chain's CDR3 is CASSLAGTPYEQYF. The CDR3 DNA is TGCGCCAGCAGCCTTGCGGGGACCCCCTACGAGCAGTACTTC.

This chain uses TRBV5-1 with TRBJ1-2; D may be TRBD1 (6 bases). Germline CDR1 reads SGHRS; CDR2 reads YFSETQ. With 3 bases removed from V and 9 bases from J, the gap between germline ends came to 15 bases. The CDR3 has 13 amino acids. CDR3 sequence reads: CASSSGQGRSYTF. The CDR3 bases are TGCGCCAGCAGCTCGGGACAAGGGAGAAGCTACACCTTC.

The table lists this clone with a count of one. The chain is built from TRBV19 and TRBJ1-1; D is uncertain. Trimming cost V 0 bases and J 6 bases, with 11 bases left between them. Germline CDR1 LNHDA, CDR2 SQIVND (reference sequence). The CDR3 runs to 14 residues. In DNA form, the CDR3 reads TGTGCCAGTAGTATAGATTTGGGGAGCCCTGAAGCTTTCTTT. It translates to CASSIDLGSPEAFF. Full variable domain (outside the CDR3, taken from reference TRBV19 and TRBJ1-1): DGGITQSPKYLFRKEGQNVTLSCEQNLNHDAMYWYRQDPGQGLRLIYYSQIVNDFQKGDIAEGYSVSREKKESFPLTVTSAQKNPTAFYLCASSIDLGSPEAFFGQGTRLTVV.

This clone was seen a few times. The V call is TRBV4-1, the J call TRBJ1-3; D is undetermined. From germline, CDR1 is MGHRA and CDR2 YSYEKL. This CDR3 has 15 amino acids. Trimming stripped 6 bases from V and 0 bases from J, with 12 bases between. The CDR3 spells CASSKEVHSGNTIYF. The DNA of the CDR3 is TGCGCCAGCAGTAAGGAGGTTCACTCTGGAAACACCATATATTTT.

The chain recombines TRBV4-1 with TRBJ2-1; tentatively, D is TRBD1 (6 bases). The germline V and J ends were trimmed by 3 bases and 0 bases, with 18 bases remaining between them. CDR1 MGHRA and CDR2 YSYEKL come from the germline V gene. The CDR3 spans 18 residues. CDR3 nucleotides: TGCGCCAGCAGCCAGGGGGCCAGGGAACCGGGCTCCTACAATGAGCAGTTCTTC. It codes for CASSQGAREPGSYNEQFF.

The V gene is TRBV2, the J gene TRBJ1-4; D call uncertain. The length of the CDR3 is 11 residues. CDR1 SNHLY and CDR2 FYNNEI come from the germline V gene. Trimming took 3 bases from V and 14 from J, leaving 10 bases between them. This chain's CDR3 is CASSENILLFF. CDR3 coding DNA: TGTGCCAGCAGTGAGAACATATTGCTGTTTTTT.

The rearrangement joins TRBV10-3 to TRBJ2-7; TRBD1 agrees at 10 bases. The CDR3 extends over 16 amino acids. V lost 4 bases, J lost 1 base, and 7 bases stayed unmatched. Per the germline V gene, CDR1 is ENHRY and CDR2 is SYGVKD. The CDR3 DNA follows: TGTGCCATCAGTGGGGCGGGACAGGGGAATTCCTACGAGCAGTACTTC. As protein: CAISGAGQGNSYEQYF.

V and J are TRBV5-1 and TRBJ2-4; 8 bases map to TRBD1. This CDR3 region has 15 residues. Germline trimming cut 4 bases from V and 8 bases from J; bases unmatched to any gene: 11. Germline V gene lookup returns CDR1 SGHRS and CDR2 YFSETQ. This chain's CDR3 is CASSIRDRIADIQYF. CDR3 bases: TGCGCCAGCAGCATCCGGGACAGGATTGCAGACATTCAGTACTTC.

This clone appeared a few times. The rearrangement links TRBV18 to TRBJ2-2; TRBD2 agrees at 12 bases. The CDR3 is 17 residues long. Germline-derived CDR1 and CDR2 are KGHSH and LQKENI. J was trimmed by 7 bases and V by 3 bases; bases with no gene match: 9. This CDR3 reads CASSPGLAGRGGGELFF. As DNA, the CDR3 is TGTGCCAGCTCACCTGGACTAGCGGGGAGAGGAGGCGGGGAGCTGTTTTTT.